The rows below give T cell receptor beta chains drawn from one sample of a study of cytomegalovirus exposure and HLA in healthy donors. The protocol was immunoSEQ multiplex PCR, while the TCRdb copy is restricted to in-frame clones and leaves out a portion. The sample shows tens of thousands of clones, around three quarters of them seen only once. Specimen: PBMCs. All receptors derive from a man aged 25 to 40 in good health and CMV-seropositive. Each CDR3 is given with its conserved first and last residue. A D gene is named only where the DNA matches it firmly. The size entry is marked missing in some rows and otherwise reads once, few, many or a size class.

j_call v_call d_call clone_size cdr3_aa cdr3_nt
TRBJ1-2 TRBV4-1 . . CASRVGQGDRSYGYTF TGCGCCAGCCGCGTGGGGCAGGGCGATCGGTCCTATGGCTACACCTTC
TRBJ2-7 TRBV6-1 . . CASRVWLAGSYEQYF TGTGCCAGCAGAGTCTGGTTAGCCGGCTCCTACGAGCAGTACTTC
TRBJ2-5 TRBV7-9 . . CSSSQAQETQYF TGTTCCAGCAGTCAAGCGCAAGAGACCCAGTACTTC
TRBJ1-1 TRBV5-1 . . CASSTGLSEAFF TGCGCCAGCAGCACCGGACTGTCCGAAGCTTTCTTT
TRBJ2-7 TRBV6-1 TRBD1 . CAGQRQGNSYEQYF TGTGCCGGCCAAAGACAGGGGAACTCCTACGAGCAGTACTTC
TRBJ1-6 TRBV6-5 . few CASSYLQGMGSPLHF TGTGCCAGCAGTTACCTTCAGGGGATGGGTTCACCCCTCCACTTT
TRBJ2-1 TRBV5-1 . . CASSRTTSANEQFF TGCGCCAGCAGCCGGACTACGTCGGCCAATGAGCAGTTCTTC
TRBJ2-3 TRBV28 TRBD1 . CASSVGGASDTQYF TGTGCCAGCAGTGTAGGGGGCGCGTCAGATACGCAGTATTTT
TRBJ1-3 TRBV18 TRBD1 . CASSQLGQSQNTIYF TGTGCCAGCTCACAACTGGGACAGTCTCAAAACACCATATATTTT
TRBJ2-1 TRBV10-3 . . CAISERLNEQFF TGTGCCATCAGTGAGAGACTAAATGAGCAGTTCTTC
TRBJ1-5 TRBV5-6 . . CASSPSTGRSNQPQHF TGTGCCAGCAGCCCCTCCACAGGTCGGAGCAATCAGCCCCAGCATTTT
TRBJ2-1 TRBV4-2 TRBD1 . CASSPPLGTGSFSEQFF TGTGCCAGCAGCCCCCCGTTAGGGACAGGGAGTTTTTCGGAGCAGTTCTTC
TRBJ1-5 TRBV5-1 . . CASSLTPTQVGNQPQHF TGCGCCAGCAGCTTGACGCCGACGCAGGTGGGCAATCAGCCCCAGCATTTT
TRBJ1-2 TRBV9 TRBD1 . CASSSTAGGYGYTF TGTGCCAGCAGCTCGACGGCAGGGGGCTATGGCTACACCTTC
TRBJ2-7 TRBV30 TRBD2 . CAWSFPGGGGSDEQYF TGTGCCTGGAGTTTCCCGGGGGGGGGAGGGTCCGACGAGCAGTACTTC
TRBJ2-3 TRBV6-4 . few CASSDGGAADTQYF TGTGCCAGCAGTGACGGGGGGGCCGCAGATACGCAGTATTTT
TRBJ2-2 TRBV29-1 . once CSVRGWGGFGELFF TGCAGCGTGCGGGGTTGGGGTGGTTTCGGGGAGCTGTTTTTT
TRBJ2-7 TRBV7-6 TRBD1 few CASSLAGTGASYEQYF TGTGCCAGCAGCTTAGCCGGGACAGGAGCCTCCTACGAGCAGTACTTC
TRBJ2-5 TRBV29-1 TRBD1 . CSVEGDRTQETQYF TGCAGCGTTGAGGGGGACAGGACTCAAGAGACCCAGTACTTC
TRBJ2-2 TRBV5-1 TRBD1 . CASSPRTGGPGELFF TGCGCCAGCAGCCCCAGGACAGGGGGCCCCGGGGAGCTGTTTTTT
TRBJ1-1 TRBV28 . . CASSLQTRSGAEAFF TGTGCCAGCAGTTTACAGACTCGTTCAGGGGCTGAAGCTTTCTTT
TRBJ1-2 TRBV6-5 . . CASSESGGRYGYTF TGTGCCAGCAGTGAAAGTGGGGGCCGCTATGGCTACACCTTC
TRBJ1-2 TRBV7-6 TRBD1 . CASSGGTDYGYTF TGTGCCAGCAGCGGAGGGACAGACTATGGCTACACCTTC
TRBJ2-7 TRBV5-1 . medium-sized CASSRWDAGTIIYEQYF TGCGCCAGCAGCCGCTGGGACGCGGGAACGATTATCTACGAGCAGTACTTC
TRBJ2-1 TRBV6-5 TRBD1 . CATTDRFLDEQFF TGTGCCACCACGGACAGGTTTTTAGATGAGCAGTTCTTC
TRBJ1-2 TRBV29-1 TRBD1 . CSVVPRDRATNYGYTF TGCAGCGTTGTTCCAAGGGACAGGGCTACTAACTATGGCTACACCTTC